The 21 T cell receptor beta chains presented below share a single source sample, sequenced in a study of cytomegalovirus exposure and HLA in healthy donors. Primers included in the PCR were 60 Vbeta and 13 Jbeta primers. Data came from immunoSEQ multiplex PCR; TCRdb stores just in-frame clones and leaves some out. This sample has around 120,000 clones, with over 65% found just once. Sample: PBMCs. The receptor source for this set is a woman aged 40 to 50 in good health and CMV-seropositive.

V is TRBV7-2 and J is TRBJ2-6; no clear D gene. Germline V gene lookup returns CDR1 SGHTA and CDR2 FQGNSA. The CDR3 runs to 16 residues. Trimming shortened V by 5 bases and J by 0 bases, and 11 bases separated the two germline ends. The DNA for the CDR3 is TGTGCCAGCAGCCAGAGGCTACTCTCTGGGGCCAACGTCCTGACTTTC. It yields the protein CASSQRLLSGANVLTF.

This clone was seen a handful of times. The chain links TRBV6-4 to TRBJ1-1; a possible D gene is TRBD1 (5 bases). This CDR3 has 14 residues. V lost 4 bases, J lost 1 base, and 10 bases lay in between. CDR1 is MRHNA and CDR2 is SNTAGT in the germline V gene. The CDR3 DNA reads as TGTGCCAGCAGTGTCGGCGGGGGGAACACTGAAGCTTTCTTT. Its protein product is CASSVGGGNTEAFF.

The chain carries TRBV6-5 and TRBJ2-3; TRBD2 might be the D (6 bases). Germline CDR1 and CDR2: MNHEY and SVGAGI. Trimming took 0 bases from V and 5 from J, leaving 6 bases between them. This CDR3 is built from 13 residues. In DNA form, the CDR3 reads TGTGCCAGCAGTTACTCGCGGGGAGATACGCAGTATTTT. This encodes CASSYSRGDTQYF.

This clone appeared a few times. The chain has TRBV5-1 and TRBJ2-1; D is ambiguous. V lost 0 bases and J 0 bases, leaving 4 bases between the germline ends. CDR3 size: 14 residues. From germline, CDR1 is SGHRS and CDR2 YFSETQ. CDR3 nucleotides: TGCGCCAGCAGCTTGGACTACTCCTACAATGAGCAGTTCTTC. This codes for CASSLDYSYNEQFF.

The rearrangement joins TRBV7-9 to TRBJ2-1; 9 positions match TRBD2. This CDR3 has 16 residues. The junction had 7 bases not matched to a gene; V was cut back by 0 bases and J by 7 bases. Germline loops: CDR1 SEHNR, CDR2 FQNEAQ (reference sequence). CDR3 coding DNA: TGTGCCAGCAGCTTAGCGGCGGGGGGGCCCCCAAATGAGCAGTTCTTC. Translated: CASSLAAGGPPNEQFF.

In its sample, this clone was seen once. V and J are TRBV29-1 and TRBJ2-3; 7 bases fit TRBD2. CDR3 length: 15 amino acids. V gave up 7 bases and J gave up 2 bases; unmatched junction bases: 12. CDR1 SQVTM and CDR2 ANQGSEA come from the germline V gene. The CDR3 DNA reads as TGCAGCGGTGAGCGTAGCGGGCTGAACACAGATACGCAGTATTTT. Translation gives CSGERSGLNTDTQYF.

There are a few counts of this clone. V is TRBV19 and J is TRBJ1-5; 7 positions match TRBD1. The germline V gene has CDR1 LNHDA and CDR2 SQIVND (reference sequence). J was trimmed by 6 bases and V by 3 bases; bases with no gene match: 5. This CDR3 region has 14 residues. The DNA of the CDR3 is TGTGCCAGTAGTATGGGGACAGACATTCAGCCCCAGCATTTT. This codes for CASSMGTDIQPQHF.

The rearrangement uses TRBV11-2 and TRBJ2-5; 14 nucleotides agree with TRBD2. Germline loops: CDR1 SGHAT, CDR2 FQNNGV. CDR3 length: 16 amino acids. The V and J ends lost 3 bases and 4 bases, in that order; junction bases with no gene match: 4. DNA of the CDR3: TGTGCCAGCAGCTTGACTAGCGGGAGGGCGGGAGAGACCCAGTACTTC. It specifies CASSLTSGRAGETQYF.

The rearrangement links TRBV27 to TRBJ1-2, with 8 bases lining up with TRBD1. The CDR3 totals 14 residues. The germline gives CDR1 MNHEY, CDR2 SMNVEV (reference sequence). The V gene end was trimmed by 4 bases and the J gene end by 4 bases; junction bases not matched to a gene: 5. In DNA form, the CDR3 reads TGTGCCAGCAGTTCGACAGGGGAGGGCTATGGCTACACCTTC. The encoded protein is CASSSTGEGYGYTF.

This sequence joins TRBV2 and TRBJ2-7, with TRBD2 as a possible D gene (6 bases). CDR1 is SNHLY, CDR2 FYNNEI, per germline. There are 15 residues in the CDR3. The V end lost 0 bases, the J end lost 3 bases, and 12 bases lay between the germline ends. In DNA form, the CDR3 reads TGTGCCAGCAGTGAAGCGGCTAGCGTGAACTACGAGCAGTACTTC. Amino acid sequence: CASSEAASVNYEQYF.

The CDR3 reads CASSSVTGRGYDEQYF. The CDR3 DNA sequence: TGTGCCAGCAGCTCCGTCACGGGACGGGGGTATGACGAGCAGTACTTC. The V gene is TRBV9, the J gene TRBJ2-7; possibly TRBD2 for D (6 bases). The CDR3 loop spans 16 amino acids. V dropped 4 bases and J dropped 5 bases, with 22 bases sitting between them. CDR1 is SGDLS, CDR2 YYNGEE, per germline.

DNA of the CDR3: TGCGCCAGCAGCCCCAGGACTAGCGGGGGGGACAGCACAGATACGCAGTATTTT. This codes for CASSPRTSGGDSTDTQYF. The chain uses TRBV5-1 and TRBJ2-3, with 15 bases matching TRBD2. Germline-derived CDR1 and CDR2 are SGHRS and YFSETQ. This CDR3 has 18 residues. V was pared by 4 bases and J by 0 bases, with 6 bases of the junction left unmatched.

J is TRBJ1-6 and V is TRBV30; 7 bases line up with TRBD1. V was pared by 2 bases and J by 5 bases, with 3 bases of the junction left unmatched. This CDR3 is built from 14 residues. Per the germline V gene, CDR1 is GTSNPN and CDR2 is SVGIG (reference sequence). The CDR3 sequence is CAWSKGQDNSPLHF. The CDR3 DNA reads TGTGCCTGGAGTAAAGGACAGGATAATTCACCCCTCCACTTT.

The rearrangement uses TRBV6-1 and TRBJ2-1; D possibly corresponds to TRBD2 (6 bases). The germline V gene encodes CDR1 MNHNS and CDR2 SASEGT. The ends were cut back, 10 bases at V and 1 base at J, with 17 bases in the middle. This CDR3 has 15 amino acids. In nucleotides, the CDR3 is TGTGCCACCTCGACTAGGACCTTATCCTACAATGAGCAGTTCTTC. Translating gives CATSTRTLSYNEQFF.

The chain joins TRBV4-2 to TRBJ2-7; 14 bases align to TRBD2. Germline CDR1 is LGHNA and CDR2 is YNFKEQ. CDR3 size: 17 residues. The V segment lost 5 bases and the J segment 4 bases; nucleotides outside the gene matches: 10. This CDR3 reads CASSTGLAGVRLYEQYF. The CDR3 DNA reads as TGTGCCAGCAGCACGGGACTAGCGGGAGTACGACTTTACGAGCAGTACTTC.

CDR3 protein: CASSSGGSGNTIYF. The CDR3 bases are TGTGCCAGCAGCTCGGGGGGATCTGGAAACACCATATATTTT. The genes are TRBV5-8 and TRBJ1-3; tentative D call: TRBD1 (5 bases). Trimming pared 3 bases from V and 1 base from J, leaving 8 bases between. Germline V gene lookup returns CDR1 SGHTS and CDR2 YDEGEE. This CDR3 is built from 14 residues.

This chain uses TRBV18 with TRBJ2-3; TRBD2 matches 7 bases. CDR1 is KGHSH, CDR2 LQKENI, per germline. This CDR3 has 17 residues. V shed 5 bases and J 0 bases; nucleotides not matched to a gene: 11. The CDR3 nucleotides read TGTGCCAGCTCATCAGGATACGGACTAGAGAGCACAGATACGCAGTATTTT. Translation: CASSSGYGLESTDTQYF. The full variable domain, with the rest looked up from reference TRBV18 and TRBJ2-3, is NAGVMQNPRHLVRRRGQEARLRCSPMKGHSHVYWYRQLPEEGLKFMVYLQKENIIDESGMPKERFSAEFPKEGPSILRIQQVVRGDSAAYFCASSSGYGLESTDTQYFGPGTRLTVL.

On this clone itself: Mismatch with germline at one junction end may stem from a read error. The chain has TRBV5-6 and TRBJ2-7; D is possibly TRBD1 (7 bases). Germline CDR1 reads SGHDT; CDR2 reads YYEEEE. CDR3 length equals 12 residues. The CDR3 is CASSLGGDREDF. In DNA form, the CDR3 reads TGTGCCAGCAGCTTGGGAGGAGACAGGGAGGACTTC.

J is TRBJ2-7 and V is TRBV7-6; tentative D call: TRBD1 (6 bases). V was cut by 5 bases and J by 6 bases, with 20 bases left in between. Germline V CDR1 and CDR2: SGHVS, FNYEAQ. CDR3 size: 15 residues. CDR3 sequence (DNA): TGTGCCAGCAGCATCATGCCCACAGGGAGTAGCGAGCAGTACTTC. Encoded protein: CASSIMPTGSSEQYF.

The CDR3 DNA sequence: TGTGCCAGCGGGGAGGGGCATGGTGGCTACACCTTC. Translated, it gives CASGEGHGGYTF. The V gene is TRBV2, the J gene TRBJ1-2, with a tentative D call TRBD1 (5 bases). Trimming removed 8 bases at V and 7 bases at J, with 14 bases between. CDR1 and CDR2 (germline): SNHLY, FYNNEI. This CDR3 has 12 amino acids. Full variable domain (outside the CDR3, taken from reference TRBV2 and TRBJ1-2): EPEVTQTPSHQVTQMGQEVILRCVPISNHLYFYWYRQILGQKVEFLVSFYNNEISEKSEIFDDQFSVERPDGSNFTLKIRSTKLEDSAMYFCASGEGHGGYTFGSGTRLTVV.

This rearrangement joins TRBV10-3 to TRBJ1-6, with D hard to call. The CDR3 totals 13 residues. CDR1 and CDR2 from the germline V gene are ENHRY and SYGVKD. Trimming took off 9 bases at V and 10 bases at J, with 16 bases between the two ends. The CDR3 loop reads CAMSDGEGSPLHF. The DNA for the CDR3 is TGTGCCATGTCAGATGGAGAGGGATCACCCCTCCACTTT.